The rows below give T cell receptor beta chains drawn from one sample of a study of graft-versus-host responses after intestinal transplantation. The antigens these receptors bind are not known. Clones were read by immunoSEQ multiplex PCR, and TCRdb kept only the in-frame ones, dropping some. The table lists 84,000 or so clones, approximately 92% of them singletons. The sequences come from unstimulated CD8+ T cells sorted from spleen or lymph node cells, collected before transplant. All receptors derive from a human donor who was the organ donor for an intestinal transplant. CDR3s include the opening cysteine and the closing phenylalanine or tryptophan. The D gene is left open where the match is weak. A row's size may be missing; if present it is once, few, many or a size class.

TRBJ2-3 | . | TRBD2 | TRBV27 | TGTGCCAGCAGTTCACACCGGGGGGGCCCAACAGATACGCAGTATTTT | CASSSHRGGPTDTQYF
TRBJ1-1 | . | . | TRBV11-2 | TGTGCCAGCAGCTTAATCGGGGGGTTTGTGGCTTTCTTT | CASSLIGGFVAFF
TRBJ1-2 | . | . | TRBV27 | TGTGCCAGCAGCCTCTCCCGGAACTATGGCTACACCTTC | CASSLSRNYGYTF
TRBJ1-2 | . | . | TRBV19 | TGTGCCAGTAGTGAGGGAACCGCGCATGGCTACACCTTC | CASSEGTAHGYTF
TRBJ2-7 | . | TRBD2 | TRBV11-3 | TGTGCCAGCAGCCCTAGCGGGGATGAACCCTACGAGCAGTACTTC | CASSPSGDEPYEQYF
TRBJ1-5 | once | . | TRBV6-1 | TGTGCCAGCAGGATGTGGGGGCACCGCAATCAGCCCCAGCATTTT | CASRMWGHRNQPQHF
TRBJ1-2 | . | TRBD1 | TRBV6-1 | TGTGCCAGCAGTGAAGGGTGGACAGGGGGCTATTCCTATGGCTACACCTTC | CASSEGWTGGYSYGYTF
TRBJ2-1 | . | . | TRBV4-1 | TGCGCCAGCAGCCCCTCGGAGGCTCCTACTGAGGCCTACAATGAGCAGTTCTTC | CASSPSEAPTEAYNEQFF
TRBJ2-5 | . | . | TRBV2 | TGTGCCAGCAGTGACCCCGTGCGGGAGACCCAGTACTTC | CASSDPVRETQYF
TRBJ1-4 | . | . | TRBV5-4 | TGTGCCAGCAGCCCATCGGGGGGGCATGAAAAACTGTTTTTT | CASSPSGGHEKLFF
TRBJ2-7 | . | . | TRBV21-1 | TGTGCCAGCACCAGAACCTACAGGGGAGGATACGAGCAGTACTTC | CASTRTYRGGYEQYF
TRBJ1-2 | . | . | TRBV27 | TGTGCCAGCAGTCTGAGGGGGACCAACTATGGCTACACCTTC | CASSLRGTNYGYTF
TRBJ2-1 | few | . | TRBV6-5 | TGTGCCAGCATGTATCCTAGGGGCAATGAGCAGTTCTTC | CASMYPRGNEQFF
TRBJ2-3 | . | . | TRBV5-4 | TGTGCCAGCATGCGGACTAGCACAGATACGCAGTATTTT | CASMRTSTDTQYF
TRBJ2-7 | . | TRBD2 | TRBV7-2 | TGTGCCAGCAGCTTAGCGCCTAGCGGGAGGGTCTCGCCTTCCTACGAGCAGTACTTC | CASSLAPSGRVSPSYEQYF
TRBJ2-7 | . | . | TRBV7-9 | TGTGCCAGCAGCCCCCCGCAGGCTGCACCCTACGAGCAGTACTTC | CASSPPQAAPYEQYF
TRBJ1-1 | . | TRBD1 | TRBV6-5 | TGTGCCAGCAGTTCTTACCCACAGGGGGATGACACTGAAGCTTTCTTT | CASSSYPQGDDTEAFF
TRBJ2-7 | once | . | TRBV6-5 | TGTGCCACAGGACAGCCTCACTCCTACGAGCAGTACTTC | CATGQPHSYEQYF
TRBJ1-4 | . | . | TRBV2 | TGTGCCAGCGGCCCGACCGAGTTCTCGAGGGGGGAAAAACTGTTTTTT | CASGPTEFSRGEKLFF
TRBJ2-7 | . | TRBD1 | TRBV16 | TGTGCCAGCAGCCAACGGGACAGGGGTAGGTACGAGCAGTACTTC | CASSQRDRGRYEQYF
TRBJ2-7 | . | TRBD2 | TRBV9 | TGTGCCAGTAGTGGGACTAGCGTCACCTACGAGCAGTACTTC | CASSGTSVTYEQYF
TRBJ2-1 | . | TRBD2 | TRBV15 | TGTGCCACCACGAGCGGGGGGGCCGGGAATGAGCAGTTCTTC | CATTSGGAGNEQFF
TRBJ2-1 | . | TRBD2 | TRBV6-1 | TGTGCCAGCAGTGCCCTAGCGGGGGCTGTGGATGAGCAGTTCTTC | CASSALAGAVDEQFF
TRBJ2-7 | . | TRBD1 | TRBV4-1 | TGCGCCAGCAGCCTAGGAATGACAGGGGGTTACGAGCAGTACTTC | CASSLGMTGGYEQYF
TRBJ2-3 | . | . | TRBV13 | TGTGCCAGCAGCTCTTGGACTGGTGGGCCAGATACGCAGTATTTT | CASSSWTGGPDTQYF
TRBJ1-4 | . | . | TRBV7-9 | TGTGCCAGCAGCTTCGAAGGAGATGAAAAACTGTTTTTT | CASSFEGDEKLFF
TRBJ1-2 | . | TRBD1 | TRBV2 | TGTGCCAGCAGTGAAGCGGTCCGGGGACAGGGGCTCACAATGAGCGGCTACACCTTC | CASSEAVRGQGLTMSGYTF
TRBJ2-1 | . | TRBD2 | TRBV5-6 | TGTGCCAGCAGCCCGACCGGGACTAGCGGGTCCTACAATGAGCAGTTCTTC | CASSPTGTSGSYNEQFF
TRBJ2-2 | . | . | TRBV9 | TGTGCCAGCAGCGGGCGGGAGCTGTTTTTT | CASSGRELFF
TRBJ1-2 | . | . | TRBV5-6 | TGTGCCAGCAGCTTGGGCAGGGCAAGGGGCTACACCTTC | CASSLGRARGYTF
TRBJ2-7 | . | TRBD1 | TRBV11-2 | TGTGCCAGCAGCTTAGTCGAGGGACAGTACGAGCAGTACTTC | CASSLVEGQYEQYF
TRBJ2-3 | . | . | TRBV5-4 | TGTGCCAGCAGCTTGGCAGGAGCGGACACAGATACGCAGTATTTT | CASSLAGADTDTQYF
TRBJ2-7 | . | . | TRBV7-9 | TGTGCCAGCAGCCCCTGGCGGGCGGCCCTCTCCTACGAGCAGTACTTC | CASSPWRAALSYEQYF
TRBJ2-1 | . | TRBD1 | TRBV11-2 | TGTGCCAGCAGCTTTCTTAGGGGACAGAGCTCCTACAATGAGCAGTTCTTC | CASSFLRGQSSYNEQFF
TRBJ1-5 | . | . | TRBV21-1 | TGTGCCAGCAGCAATGACAGGAATACTCAGCCCCAGCATTTT | CASSNDRNTQPQHF
TRBJ2-7 | . | TRBD1 | TRBV4-1 | TGCGCCAGCAGCCAAATACAGGGGGCACACGAGCAGTACTTC | CASSQIQGAHEQYF
TRBJ2-7 | few | TRBD1 | TRBV5-6 | TGTGCCAGCAGTTTGGGACAGTCCTACGAGCAGTACTTC | CASSLGQSYEQYF
TRBJ2-5 | . | TRBD2 | TRBV14 | TGTGCCAGCAGCCAAGATAGCCTAGCGGGAGGGCAAGAGACCCAGTACTTC | CASSQDSLAGGQETQYF
TRBJ1-2 | . | TRBD1 | TRBV9 | TGTGCCAGCAGCCCTCCTTCGCGGGACAGGAGCTATGGCTACACCTTC | CASSPPSRDRSYGYTF
TRBJ1-4 | once | TRBD1 | TRBV7-9 | TGTGCCAGCAGCGCCCGACAGGGTAGAAAAGAAAAACTGTTTTTT | CASSARQGRKEKLFF
TRBJ2-7 | . | . | TRBV7-3 | TGTGCCAGCAGCTCACCGAGGGAGCAGTACTTC | CASSSPREQYF
TRBJ2-7 | . | . | TRBV7-6 | TGTGCCAGCAGCCAGGGTCGGGGTCTAGCGACCCCCTACGAGCAGTACTTC | CASSQGRGLATPYEQYF
TRBJ1-5 | few | . | TRBV5-6 | TGTGCCAGCAGCCTGGGTGGGGACTACAATCAGCCCCAGCATTTT | CASSLGGDYNQPQHF
TRBJ2-3 | . | TRBD2 | TRBV7-9 | TGTGCCAGCAGCTTTGGTCTAGCGGGGGCAACAGATACGCAGTATTTT | CASSFGLAGATDTQYF